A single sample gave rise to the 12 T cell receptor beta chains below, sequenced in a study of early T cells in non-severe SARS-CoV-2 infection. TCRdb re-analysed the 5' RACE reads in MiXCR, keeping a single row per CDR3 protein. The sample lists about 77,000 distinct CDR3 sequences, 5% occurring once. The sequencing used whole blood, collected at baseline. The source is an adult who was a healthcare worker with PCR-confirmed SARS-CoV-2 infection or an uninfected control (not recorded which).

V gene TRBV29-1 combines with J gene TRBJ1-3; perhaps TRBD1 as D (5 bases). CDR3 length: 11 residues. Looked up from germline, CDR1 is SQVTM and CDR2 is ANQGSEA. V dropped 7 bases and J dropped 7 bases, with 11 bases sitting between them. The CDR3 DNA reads TGCAGCGCGCAGGGACGGAACACCATATATTTT. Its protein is CSAQGRNTIYF.

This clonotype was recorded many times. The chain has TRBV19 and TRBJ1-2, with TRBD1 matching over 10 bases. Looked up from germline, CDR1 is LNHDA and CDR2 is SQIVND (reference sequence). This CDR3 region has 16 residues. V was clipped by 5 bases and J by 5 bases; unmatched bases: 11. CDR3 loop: CASSALRQGAGYGYTF. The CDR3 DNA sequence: TGTGCCAGTAGTGCGTTACGACAGGGGGCAGGGTATGGCTACACCTTC. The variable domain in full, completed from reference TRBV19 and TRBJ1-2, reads DGGITQSPKYLFRKEGQNVTLSCEQNLNHDAMYWYRQDPGQGLRLIYYSQIVNDFQKGDIAEGYSVSREKKESFPLTVTSAQKNPTAFYLCASSALRQGAGYGYTFGSGTRLTVV.

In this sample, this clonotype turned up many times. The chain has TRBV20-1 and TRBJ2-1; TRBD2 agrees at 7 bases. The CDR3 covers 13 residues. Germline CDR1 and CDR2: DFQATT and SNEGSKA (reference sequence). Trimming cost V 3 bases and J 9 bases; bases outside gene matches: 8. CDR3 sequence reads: CSARIREAGEQFF. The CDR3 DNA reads TGCAGTGCTAGGATACGGGAGGCGGGTGAGCAGTTCTTC.

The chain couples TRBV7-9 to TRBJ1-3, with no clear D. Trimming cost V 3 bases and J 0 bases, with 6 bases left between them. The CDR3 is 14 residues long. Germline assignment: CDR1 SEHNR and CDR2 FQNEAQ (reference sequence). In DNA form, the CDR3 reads TGTGCCAGCAGCTTTCTGTCCTCTGGAAACACCATATATTTT. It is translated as CASSFLSSGNTIYF.

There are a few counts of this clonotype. CDR3: CASSLPGGQRKIEYF. The CDR3 DNA reads TGTGCCAGCAGCTTACCCGGGGGACAGCGAAAAATTGAGTACTTC. The chain recombines TRBV5-4 with TRBJ2-4; perhaps TRBD1 as D (7 bases). Germline CDR1 and CDR2: SGHNT and YYREEE (reference sequence). The CDR3 runs to 15 residues. V shed 2 bases and J shed 14 bases, with 23 bases lying between them. Variable domain in full (rest from reference TRBV5-4 and TRBJ2-4): ETGVTQSPTHLIKTRGQQVTLRCSSQSGHNTVSWYQQALGQGPQFIFQYYREEENGRGNFPPRFSGLQFPNYSSELNVNALELDDSALYLCASSLPGGQRKIEYFGAGTRLSVL.

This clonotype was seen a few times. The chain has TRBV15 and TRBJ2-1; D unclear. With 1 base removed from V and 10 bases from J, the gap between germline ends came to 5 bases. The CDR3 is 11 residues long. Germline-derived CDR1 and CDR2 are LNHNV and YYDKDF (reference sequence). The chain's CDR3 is CATSRGEEQFF. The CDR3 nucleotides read TGTGCCACCAGCAGAGGAGAAGAGCAGTTCTTC. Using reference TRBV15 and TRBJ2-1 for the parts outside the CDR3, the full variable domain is DAMVIQNPRYQVTQFGKPVTLSCSQTLNHNVMYWYQQKSSQAPKLLFHYYDKDFNNEADTPDNFQSRRPNTSFCFLDIRSPGLGDTAMYLCATSRGEEQFFGPGTRLTVL.

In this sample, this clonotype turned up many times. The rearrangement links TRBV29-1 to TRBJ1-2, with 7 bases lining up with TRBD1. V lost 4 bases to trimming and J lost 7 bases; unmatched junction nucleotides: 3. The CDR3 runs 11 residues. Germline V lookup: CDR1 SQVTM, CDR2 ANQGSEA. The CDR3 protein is CSVGQGGGYTF. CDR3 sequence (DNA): TGCAGCGTTGGACAGGGCGGTGGCTACACCTTC.

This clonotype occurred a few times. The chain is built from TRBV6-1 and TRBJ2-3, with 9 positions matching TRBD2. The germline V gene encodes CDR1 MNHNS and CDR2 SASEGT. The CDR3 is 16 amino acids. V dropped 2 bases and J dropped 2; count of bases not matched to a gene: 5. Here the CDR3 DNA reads TGTGCCAGCAGTGAACAACTAGCGGGCGTCACAGATACGCAGTATTTT. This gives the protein CASSEQLAGVTDTQYF.

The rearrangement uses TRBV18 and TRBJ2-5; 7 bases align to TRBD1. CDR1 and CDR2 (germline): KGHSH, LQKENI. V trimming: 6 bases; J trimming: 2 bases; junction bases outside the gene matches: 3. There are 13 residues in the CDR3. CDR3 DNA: TGTGCCAGCTCGCAGGGGGTACAAGAGACCCAGTACTTC. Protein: CASSQGVQETQYF.

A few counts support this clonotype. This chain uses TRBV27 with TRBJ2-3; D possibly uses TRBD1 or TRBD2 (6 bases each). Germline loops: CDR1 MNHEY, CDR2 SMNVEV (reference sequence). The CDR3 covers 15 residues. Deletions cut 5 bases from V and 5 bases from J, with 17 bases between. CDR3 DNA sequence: TGTGCCAGCAGTGTAGGAGGGGGATCGGGAGATACGCAGTATTTT. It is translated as CASSVGGGSGDTQYF.

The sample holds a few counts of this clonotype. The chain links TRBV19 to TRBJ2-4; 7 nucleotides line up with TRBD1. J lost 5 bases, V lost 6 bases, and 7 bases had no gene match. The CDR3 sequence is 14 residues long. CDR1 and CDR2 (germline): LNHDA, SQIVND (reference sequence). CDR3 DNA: TGTGCCAGTAGCCCCGACAGGGACCAAAACATTCAGTACTTC. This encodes CASSPDRDQNIQYF.

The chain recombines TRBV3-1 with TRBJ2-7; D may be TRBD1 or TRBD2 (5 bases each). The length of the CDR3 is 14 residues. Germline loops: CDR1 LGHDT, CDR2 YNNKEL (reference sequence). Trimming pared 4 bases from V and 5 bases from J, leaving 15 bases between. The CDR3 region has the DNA TGTGCCAGCAGCCCCGACCAGGGAGTCCACGAGCAGTACTTC. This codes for CASSPDQGVHEQYF.